The rows below give T cell receptor beta chains drawn from one sample of a study of T cells after yellow fever vaccination. A single record per CDR3 protein comes from TCRdb applying MiXCR to the 5' RACE reads. The sample includes about 310,000 distinct CDR3 sequences, roughly 3.5% of them seen just once. The specimen was PBMCs, collected on the day of the yellow fever booster vaccination. These receptor sequences come from a man aged 18 to 30 who received the YFV17D yellow fever vaccine. The CDR3 runs from the conserved cysteine through the conserved F or W. Each record gives: V gene, J gene, clone size, D gene, CDR3 protein, CDR3 DNA. D genes are given only for firm matches. A row's size may be missing; if present it is once, few, many or a size class.

v_call: TRBV12-3/TRBV12-4
j_call: TRBJ1-5
clone_size: NA
d_call: NA
cdr3_aa: CASSSTRTNQPQHF
cdr3_nt: TGTGCCAGCAGTTCTACCAGGACTAATCAGCCCCAGCATTTT

v_call: TRBV14
j_call: TRBJ2-1
clone_size: NA
d_call: NA
cdr3_aa: CASSRSNNNEQFF
cdr3_nt: TGTGCCAGCAGCCGGTCGAACAACAATGAGCAGTTCTTC

v_call: TRBV2
j_call: TRBJ2-7
clone_size: NA
d_call: TRBD1
cdr3_aa: CASRDSPYEQYF
cdr3_nt: TGTGCCAGTAGGGACAGTCCTTACGAGCAGTACTTC

v_call: TRBV2
j_call: TRBJ2-5
clone_size: many
d_call: TRBD1
cdr3_aa: CASRARDRGETQYF
cdr3_nt: TGTGCCAGCAGAGCTCGGGACAGGGGTGAGACCCAGTACTTC

v_call: TRBV3-1
j_call: TRBJ2-5
clone_size: few
d_call: NA
cdr3_aa: CASSQNSAPQETQYF
cdr3_nt: TGTGCCAGCAGCCAAAATTCAGCCCCCCAAGAGACCCAGTACTTC

v_call: TRBV6-5
j_call: TRBJ1-1
clone_size: few
d_call: NA
cdr3_aa: CASSYSGRPNTEAFF
cdr3_nt: TGTGCCAGCAGTTACTCGGGCAGACCGAACACTGAAGCTTTCTTT

v_call: TRBV7-3
j_call: TRBJ2-1
clone_size: once
d_call: NA
cdr3_aa: CASSLGLSNNEQFF
cdr3_nt: TGTGCCAGCAGCCTCGGACTATCCAACAATGAGCAGTTCTTC

v_call: TRBV9
j_call: TRBJ2-3
clone_size: many
d_call: NA
cdr3_aa: CASSVPLGGPSDTQYF
cdr3_nt: TGTGCCAGCAGCGTTCCCCTCGGGGGGCCGTCCGATACGCAGTATTTT

v_call: TRBV4-3
j_call: TRBJ2-3
clone_size: NA
d_call: NA
cdr3_aa: CASSRLEADTQYF
cdr3_nt: TGCGCCAGCAGCCGACTAGAGGCCGACACGCAGTATTTT

v_call: TRBV7-8
j_call: TRBJ1-4
clone_size: NA
d_call: NA
cdr3_aa: CASSLLGNEKLFF
cdr3_nt: TGTGCCAGCAGCTTATTGGGGAATGAAAAACTGTTTTTT

v_call: TRBV19
j_call: TRBJ1-4
clone_size: NA
d_call: TRBD1
cdr3_aa: CASSITGGVEKLFF
cdr3_nt: TGTGCCAGTAGTATTACAGGGGGGGTTGAAAAACTGTTTTTT

v_call: TRBV4-3
j_call: TRBJ2-3
clone_size: NA
d_call: TRBD2
cdr3_aa: CASSQGFRGGGTDTQYF
cdr3_nt: TGCGCCAGCAGCCAAGGCTTTAGGGGAGGGGGCACAGATACGCAGTATTTT

v_call: TRBV20-1
j_call: TRBJ2-1
clone_size: NA
d_call: TRBD2
cdr3_aa: CSASGGGGKSEQFF
cdr3_nt: TGCAGTGCTAGTGGTGGGGGGGGGAAATCTGAGCAGTTCTTC

v_call: TRBV7-2
j_call: TRBJ1-2
clone_size: many
d_call: NA
cdr3_aa: CASSSQGRGRETF
cdr3_nt: TGTGCCAGCAGCTCCCAAGGGAGGGGCAGGGAAACCTTC

v_call: TRBV11-3
j_call: TRBJ2-3
clone_size: NA
d_call: NA
cdr3_aa: CASSLGQQMDTQYF
cdr3_nt: TGTGCCAGCAGCTTAGGACAGCAAATGGATACGCAGTATTTT

v_call: TRBV7-2
j_call: TRBJ2-1
clone_size: NA
d_call: TRBD2
cdr3_aa: CASSPGGQYNEQFF
cdr3_nt: TGTGCCAGCAGCCCGGGGGGGCAGTACAATGAGCAGTTCTTC

v_call: TRBV20-1
j_call: TRBJ2-5
clone_size: few
d_call: TRBD2
cdr3_aa: CSAQPTSGAWETQYF
cdr3_nt: TGCAGTGCGCAACCTACTAGCGGGGCTTGGGAGACCCAGTACTTC

v_call: TRBV19
j_call: TRBJ2-7
clone_size: few
d_call: NA
cdr3_aa: CASSIGGAPYEQYF
cdr3_nt: TGTGCCAGTAGTATAGGTGGGGCCCCCTACGAGCAGTACTTC

v_call: TRBV20-1
j_call: TRBJ1-5
clone_size: few
d_call: NA
cdr3_aa: CSAALAASRHQPQHF
cdr3_nt: TGCAGTGCTGCCCTGGCCGCATCCCGCCATCAGCCCCAGCATTTT

v_call: TRBV6-2/TRBV6-3
j_call: TRBJ2-5
clone_size: NA
d_call: NA
cdr3_aa: CASSYWTATGYQETQYF
cdr3_nt: TGTGCCAGCAGTTACTGGACGGCTACGGGTTACCAAGAGACCCAGTACTTC

v_call: TRBV9
j_call: TRBJ2-1
clone_size: few
d_call: TRBD1
cdr3_aa: CASSTQDRAMAFF
cdr3_nt: TGTGCCAGCAGCACACAGGACAGGGCGATGGCGTTCTTC

v_call: TRBV5-1
j_call: TRBJ2-2
clone_size: few
d_call: NA
cdr3_aa: CASTAEAYSTGELFF
cdr3_nt: TGCGCCAGCACCGCCGAGGCGTATTCCACCGGGGAGCTGTTTTTT

v_call: TRBV4-3
j_call: TRBJ2-5
clone_size: NA
d_call: NA
cdr3_aa: CASSQDQTFEETQYF
cdr3_nt: TGCGCCAGCAGCCAAGATCAGACTTTTGAAGAGACCCAGTACTTC

v_call: TRBV7-2
j_call: TRBJ2-3
clone_size: many
d_call: TRBD1
cdr3_aa: CASSGRQGPRSTDTQYF
cdr3_nt: TGTGCCAGCAGCGGCCGACAGGGTCCAAGATCCACAGATACGCAGTATTTT

v_call: TRBV5-5
j_call: TRBJ2-3
clone_size: many
d_call: NA
cdr3_aa: CASSSAGSTDTQYF
cdr3_nt: TGTGCCAGCAGCTCGGCGGGCAGCACAGATACGCAGTATTTT

v_call: TRBV6-2/TRBV6-3
j_call: TRBJ1-2
clone_size: many
d_call: NA
cdr3_aa: CASSYSAGGYTF
cdr3_nt: TGTGCCAGCAGTTACTCCGCAGGTGGCTACACCTTC

v_call: TRBV6-5
j_call: TRBJ2-7
clone_size: NA
d_call: NA
cdr3_aa: CARRRYSYEQYF
cdr3_nt: TGTGCCAGGAGACGGTACTCCTACGAGCAGTACTTC

v_call: TRBV20-1
j_call: TRBJ2-5
clone_size: NA
d_call: TRBD1
cdr3_aa: CSARTGGMETQYF
cdr3_nt: TGCAGTGCCAGGACAGGGGGCATGGAGACCCAGTACTTC

v_call: TRBV7-9
j_call: TRBJ1-4
clone_size: many
d_call: TRBD1
cdr3_aa: CASSSGTATPTNEKLFF
cdr3_nt: TGTGCCAGCAGCTCTGGGACAGCCACTCCAACTAATGAAAAACTGTTTTTT

v_call: TRBV5-1
j_call: TRBJ2-6
clone_size: few
d_call: TRBD2
cdr3_aa: CASSIISGGAAGANVLTF
cdr3_nt: TGCGCCAGCAGCATAATTAGCGGGGGGGCCGCTGGGGCCAACGTCCTGACTTTC

v_call: TRBV7-2
j_call: TRBJ2-3
clone_size: many
d_call: NA
cdr3_aa: CASSLIDTQYF
cdr3_nt: TGTGCCAGCAGCTTAATAGATACGCAGTATTTT

v_call: TRBV7-9
j_call: TRBJ1-2
clone_size: many
d_call: NA
cdr3_aa: CASSLKLEGYGYTF
cdr3_nt: TGTGCCAGCAGCCTTAAGCTCGAGGGCTATGGCTACACCTTC

v_call: TRBV12-3/TRBV12-4
j_call: TRBJ1-5
clone_size: few
d_call: NA
cdr3_aa: CASSLIGRGGGQPQHF
cdr3_nt: TGTGCCAGCAGTTTAATCGGCAGAGGGGGTGGTCAGCCCCAGCATTTT

v_call: TRBV20-1
j_call: TRBJ2-7
clone_size: NA
d_call: NA
cdr3_aa: CSARGRDPSKQYF
cdr3_nt: TGCAGTGCTAGGGGACGCGATCCCTCAAAGCAGTACTTC

v_call: TRBV4-1
j_call: TRBJ2-7
clone_size: many
d_call: TRBD2
cdr3_aa: CASSQPTSGGTYEQYF
cdr3_nt: TGCGCCAGCAGCCAGCCTACTAGCGGGGGGACCTACGAGCAGTACTTC

v_call: TRBV2
j_call: TRBJ2-2
clone_size: many
d_call: TRBD1
cdr3_aa: CASSKVGQAPGELFF
cdr3_nt: TGTGCCAGCAGCAAAGTGGGACAGGCCCCCGGGGAGCTGTTTTTT

v_call: TRBV18
j_call: TRBJ2-1
clone_size: NA
d_call: TRBD1
cdr3_aa: CASSELQGGAEQFF
cdr3_nt: TGTGCCAGCTCAGAACTACAGGGGGGTGCGGAGCAGTTCTTC

v_call: TRBV20-1
j_call: TRBJ2-5
clone_size: many
d_call: NA
cdr3_aa: CSARGWVGPRETQYF
cdr3_nt: TGCAGTGCTAGAGGATGGGTGGGCCCGCGGGAGACCCAGTACTTC